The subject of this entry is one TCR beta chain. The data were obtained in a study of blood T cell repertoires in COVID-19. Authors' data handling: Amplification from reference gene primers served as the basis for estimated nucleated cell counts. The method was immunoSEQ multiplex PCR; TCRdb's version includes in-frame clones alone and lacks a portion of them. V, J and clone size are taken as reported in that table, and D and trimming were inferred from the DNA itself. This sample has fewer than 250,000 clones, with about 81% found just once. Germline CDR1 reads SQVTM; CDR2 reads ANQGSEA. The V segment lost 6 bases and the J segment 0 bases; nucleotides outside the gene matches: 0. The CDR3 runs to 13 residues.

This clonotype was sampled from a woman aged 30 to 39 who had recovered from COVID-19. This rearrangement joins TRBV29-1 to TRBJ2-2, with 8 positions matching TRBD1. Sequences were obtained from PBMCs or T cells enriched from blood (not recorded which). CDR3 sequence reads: CSVTGANTGELFF. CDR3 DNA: TGCAGCGTGACAGGGGCGAACACCGGGGAGCTGTTTTTT.